This T cell receptor (beta chain) was captured in a study of blood T cell repertoires in COVID-19. Study summary: PBMCs, B-cell-depleted T cells, or T cells provided the cDNA or gDNA that made up the material.

In the original processing: Reference gene primer amplification gave nucleated cell count estimates. Measured with immunoSEQ multiplex PCR; TCRdb has only the in-frame clones, and not every one. The DNA gave D and trimming, while V, J and clone size come from that table. The sample includes under 350,000 clones, around four fifths of them seen just once. V was trimmed by 5 bases and J by 4 bases, leaving 14 bases between them. Germline loops: CDR1 WSHSY, CDR2 SAAADI. This CDR3 spans 14 amino acids. The sequencing sample was made of peripheral blood. The genes are TRBV10-2 and TRBJ1-2, with D unclear. The sequence derives from a woman aged 45-65 years who had recovered from COVID-19. The CDR3 spells CASSLSAASYGYTF. The CDR3 bases are TGCGCCAGCAGTCTCTCAGCGGCGAGCTATGGCTACACCTTC.